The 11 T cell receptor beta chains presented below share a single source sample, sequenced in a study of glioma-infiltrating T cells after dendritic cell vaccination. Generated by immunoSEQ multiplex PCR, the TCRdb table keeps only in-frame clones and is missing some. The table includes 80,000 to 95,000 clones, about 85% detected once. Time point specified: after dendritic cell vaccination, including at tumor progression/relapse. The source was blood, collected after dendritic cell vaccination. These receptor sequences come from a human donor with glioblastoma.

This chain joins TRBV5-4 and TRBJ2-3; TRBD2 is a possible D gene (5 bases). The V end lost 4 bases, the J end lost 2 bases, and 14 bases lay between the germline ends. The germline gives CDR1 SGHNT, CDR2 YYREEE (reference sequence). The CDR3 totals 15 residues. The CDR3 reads CASSPLPRATDTQYF. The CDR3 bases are TGTGCCAGCAGCCCGTTGCCGAGGGCCACAGATACGCAGTATTTT.

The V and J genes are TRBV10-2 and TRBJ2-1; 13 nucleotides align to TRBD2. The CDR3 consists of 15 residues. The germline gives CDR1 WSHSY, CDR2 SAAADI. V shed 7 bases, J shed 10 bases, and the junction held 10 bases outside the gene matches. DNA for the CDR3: TGCGCCAGCACCTTACTAGCGGGGGGGCAGGGAGAGCAGTTCTTC. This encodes CASTLLAGGQGEQFF.

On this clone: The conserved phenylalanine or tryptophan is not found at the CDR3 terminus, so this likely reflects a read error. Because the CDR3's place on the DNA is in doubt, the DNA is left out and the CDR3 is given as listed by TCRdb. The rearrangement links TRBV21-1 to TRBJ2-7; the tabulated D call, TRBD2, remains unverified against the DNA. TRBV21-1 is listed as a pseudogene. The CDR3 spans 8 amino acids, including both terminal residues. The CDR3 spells CASSTGSL.

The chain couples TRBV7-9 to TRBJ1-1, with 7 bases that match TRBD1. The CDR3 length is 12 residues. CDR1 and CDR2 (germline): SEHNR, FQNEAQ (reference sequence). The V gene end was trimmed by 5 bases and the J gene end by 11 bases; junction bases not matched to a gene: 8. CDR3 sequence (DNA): TGTGCCAGCAGCGACGGACAGGTTTTGGCTTTCTTT. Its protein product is CASSDGQVLAFF.

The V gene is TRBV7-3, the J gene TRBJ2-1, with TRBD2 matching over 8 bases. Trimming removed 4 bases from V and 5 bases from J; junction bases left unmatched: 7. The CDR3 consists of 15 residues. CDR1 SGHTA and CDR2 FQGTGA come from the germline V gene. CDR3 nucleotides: TGTGCCAGCAGCTCGGGACTAGTGGAGGACAATGAGCAGTTCTTC. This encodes CASSSGLVEDNEQFF.

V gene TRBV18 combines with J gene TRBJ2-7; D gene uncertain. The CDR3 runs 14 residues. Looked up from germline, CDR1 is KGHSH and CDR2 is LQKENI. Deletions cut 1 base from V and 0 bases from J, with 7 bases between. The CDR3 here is CASSPLGRSYEQYF. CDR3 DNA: TGTGCCAGCTCACCACTCGGTCGCTCCTACGAGCAGTACTTC. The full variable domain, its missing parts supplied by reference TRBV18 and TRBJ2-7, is NAGVMQNPRHLVRRRGQEARLRCSPMKGHSHVYWYRQLPEEGLKFMVYLQKENIIDESGMPKERFSAEFPKEGPSILRIQQVVRGDSAAYFCASSPLGRSYEQYFGPGTRLTVT.

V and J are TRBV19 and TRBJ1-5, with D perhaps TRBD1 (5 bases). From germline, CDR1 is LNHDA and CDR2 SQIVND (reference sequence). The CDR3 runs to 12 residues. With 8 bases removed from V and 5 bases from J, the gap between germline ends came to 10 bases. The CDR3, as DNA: TGTGCCAGTGGGGCCCGCGATCAGCCCCAGCATTTT. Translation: CASGARDQPQHF.

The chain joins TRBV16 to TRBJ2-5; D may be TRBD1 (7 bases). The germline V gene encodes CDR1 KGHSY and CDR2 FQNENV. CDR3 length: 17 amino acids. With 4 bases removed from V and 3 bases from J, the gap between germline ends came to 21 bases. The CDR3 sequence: CASSPTQGGPLEETQYF. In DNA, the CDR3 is TGTGCCAGCAGCCCCACTCAGGGGGGACCGTTAGAAGAGACCCAGTACTTC.

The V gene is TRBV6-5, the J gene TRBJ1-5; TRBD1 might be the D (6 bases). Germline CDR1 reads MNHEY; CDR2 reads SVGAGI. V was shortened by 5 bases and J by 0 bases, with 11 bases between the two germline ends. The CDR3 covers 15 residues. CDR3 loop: CASSTTGISNQPQHF. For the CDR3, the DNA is TGTGCCAGCAGTACTACAGGGATTAGCAATCAGCCCCAGCATTTT.

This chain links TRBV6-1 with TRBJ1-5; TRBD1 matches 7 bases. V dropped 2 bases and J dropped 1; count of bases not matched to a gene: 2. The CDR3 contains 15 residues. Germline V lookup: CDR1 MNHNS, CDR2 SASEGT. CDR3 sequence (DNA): TGTGCCAGCAGTGAAAACAGGGGAAGCAATCAGCCCCAGCATTTT. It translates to CASSENRGSNQPQHF.

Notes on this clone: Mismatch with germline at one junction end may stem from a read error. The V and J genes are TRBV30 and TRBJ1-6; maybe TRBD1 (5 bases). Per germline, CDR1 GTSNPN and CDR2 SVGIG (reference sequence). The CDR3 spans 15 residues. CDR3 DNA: TGTGCCTCGAGTGGCAAGACAGAGATGAATTCACCCCTCCACTTT. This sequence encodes CASSGKTEMNSPLHF.